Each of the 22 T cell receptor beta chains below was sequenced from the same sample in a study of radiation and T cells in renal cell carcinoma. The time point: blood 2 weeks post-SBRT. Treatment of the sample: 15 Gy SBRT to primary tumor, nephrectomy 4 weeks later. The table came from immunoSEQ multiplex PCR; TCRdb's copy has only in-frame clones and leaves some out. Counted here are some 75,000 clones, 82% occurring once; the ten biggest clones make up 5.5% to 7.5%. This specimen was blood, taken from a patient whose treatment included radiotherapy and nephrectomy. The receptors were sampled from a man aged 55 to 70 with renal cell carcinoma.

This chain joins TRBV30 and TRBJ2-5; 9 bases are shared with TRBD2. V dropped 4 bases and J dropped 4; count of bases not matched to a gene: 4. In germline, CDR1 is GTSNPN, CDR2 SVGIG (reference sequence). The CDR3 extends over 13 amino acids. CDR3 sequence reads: CAWTAGGGETQYF. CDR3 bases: TGTGCCTGGACGGCGGGAGGGGGAGAGACCCAGTACTTC.

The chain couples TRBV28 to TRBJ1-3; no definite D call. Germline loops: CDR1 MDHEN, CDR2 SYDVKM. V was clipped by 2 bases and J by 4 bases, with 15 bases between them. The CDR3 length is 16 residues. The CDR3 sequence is CASSLIGQEAGNTIYF. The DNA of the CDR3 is TGTGCCAGCAGTTTAATAGGGCAGGAAGCAGGAAACACCATATATTTT.

This CDR3 reads CASSLELIPNQPQHF. DNA of the CDR3: TGTGCCAGCAGCTTGGAGTTAATTCCGAATCAGCCCCAGCATTTT. The V call is TRBV5-5, the J call TRBJ1-5, with D hard to call. V lost 0 bases to trimming and J lost 4 bases, with 11 bases between them. This CDR3 has 15 residues. Germline V lookup: CDR1 SGHKS, CDR2 YYEKEE (reference sequence). Full variable domain (remainder filled in from reference TRBV5-5 and TRBJ1-5): DAGVTQSPTHLIKTRGQQVTLRCSPISGHKSVSWYQQVLGQGPQFIFQYYEKEERGRGNFPDRFSARQFPNYSSELNVNALLLGDSALYLCASSLELIPNQPQHFGDGTRLSIL.

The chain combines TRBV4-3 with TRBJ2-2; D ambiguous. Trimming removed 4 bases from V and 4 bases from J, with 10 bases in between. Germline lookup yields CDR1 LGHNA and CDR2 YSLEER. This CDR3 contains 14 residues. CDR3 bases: TGCGCCAGCAGCCGCGCCCAGCTCACCGGGGAGCTGTTTTTT. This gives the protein CASSRAQLTGELFF.

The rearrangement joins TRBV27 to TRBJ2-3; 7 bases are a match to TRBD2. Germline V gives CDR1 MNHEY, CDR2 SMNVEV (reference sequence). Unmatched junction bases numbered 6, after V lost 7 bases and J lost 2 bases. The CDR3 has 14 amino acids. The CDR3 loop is CASKASGPTDTQYF. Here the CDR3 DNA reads TGTGCCAGCAAGGCTAGCGGCCCCACAGATACGCAGTATTTT.

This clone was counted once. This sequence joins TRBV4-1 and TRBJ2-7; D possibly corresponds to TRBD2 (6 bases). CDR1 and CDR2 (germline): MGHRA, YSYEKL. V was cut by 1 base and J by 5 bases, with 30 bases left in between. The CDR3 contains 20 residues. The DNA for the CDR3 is TGCGCCAGCAGCCAAGGGGCGAGACCGCGGGATAGGGGTCCCTTGGACGAGCAGTACTTC. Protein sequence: CASSQGARPRDRGPLDEQYF.

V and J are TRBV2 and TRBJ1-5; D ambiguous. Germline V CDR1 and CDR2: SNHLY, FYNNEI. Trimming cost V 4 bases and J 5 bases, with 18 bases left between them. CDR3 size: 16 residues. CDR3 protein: CASSGTRVWVYQPQHF. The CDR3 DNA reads TGTGCCAGCAGTGGTACTAGGGTCTGGGTATATCAGCCCCAGCATTTT.

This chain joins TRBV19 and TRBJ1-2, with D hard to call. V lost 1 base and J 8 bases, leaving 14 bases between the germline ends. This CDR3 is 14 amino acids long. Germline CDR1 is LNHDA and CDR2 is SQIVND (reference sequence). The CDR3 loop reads CASSIGEGRGGYTF. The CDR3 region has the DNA TGTGCCAGTAGTATAGGTGAGGGAAGAGGAGGCTACACCTTC. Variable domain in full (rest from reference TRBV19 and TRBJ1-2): DGGITQSPKYLFRKEGQNVTLSCEQNLNHDAMYWYRQDPGQGLRLIYYSQIVNDFQKGDIAEGYSVSREKKESFPLTVTSAQKNPTAFYLCASSIGEGRGGYTFGSGTRLTVV.

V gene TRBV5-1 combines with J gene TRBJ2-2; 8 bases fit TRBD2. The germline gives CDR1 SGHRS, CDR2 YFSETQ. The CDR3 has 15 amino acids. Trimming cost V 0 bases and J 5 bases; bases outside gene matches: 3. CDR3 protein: CASSLEGGRTGELFF. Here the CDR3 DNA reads TGCGCCAGCAGCTTGGAGGGCGGGAGGACCGGGGAGCTGTTTTTT. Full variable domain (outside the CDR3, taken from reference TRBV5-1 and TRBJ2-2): KAGVTQTPRYLIKTRGQQVTLSCSPISGHRSVSWYQQTPGQGLQFLFEYFSETQRNKGNFPGRFSGRQFSNSRSEMNVSTLELGDSALYLCASSLEGGRTGELFFGEGSRLTVL.

This CDR3 reads CAITWTAQDEQFF. The CDR3 nucleotides read TGTGCCATCACCTGGACAGCCCAGGATGAGCAGTTCTTC. The V and J genes are TRBV10-3 and TRBJ2-1, with a tentative D call TRBD1 (6 bases). The V end lost 7 bases, the J end lost 8 bases, and 15 bases lay between the germline ends. The length of the CDR3 is 13 residues. Germline V CDR1 and CDR2: ENHRY, SYGVKD.

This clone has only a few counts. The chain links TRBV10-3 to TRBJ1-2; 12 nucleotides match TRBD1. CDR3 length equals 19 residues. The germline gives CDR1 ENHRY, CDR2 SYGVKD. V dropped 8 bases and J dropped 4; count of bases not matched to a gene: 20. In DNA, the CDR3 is TGTGCCATCTCAAGTAGAGGGACAGGGGGCGGTTTGGGCGTCTATGGCTACACCTTC. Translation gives CAISSRGTGGGLGVYGYTF.

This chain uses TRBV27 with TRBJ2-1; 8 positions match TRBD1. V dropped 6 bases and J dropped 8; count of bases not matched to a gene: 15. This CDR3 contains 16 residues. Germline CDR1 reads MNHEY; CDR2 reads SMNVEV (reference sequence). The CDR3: CASSLARTGIRDEQFF. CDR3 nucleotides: TGTGCCAGCAGCCTCGCGAGGACAGGGATCAGGGATGAGCAGTTCTTC.

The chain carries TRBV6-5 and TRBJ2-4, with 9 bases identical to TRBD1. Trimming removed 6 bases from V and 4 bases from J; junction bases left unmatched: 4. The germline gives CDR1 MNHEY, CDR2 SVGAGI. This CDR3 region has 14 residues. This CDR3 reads CASSRGQGKNIQYF. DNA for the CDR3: TGTGCCAGCAGCCGAGGACAGGGGAAAAACATTCAGTACTTC.

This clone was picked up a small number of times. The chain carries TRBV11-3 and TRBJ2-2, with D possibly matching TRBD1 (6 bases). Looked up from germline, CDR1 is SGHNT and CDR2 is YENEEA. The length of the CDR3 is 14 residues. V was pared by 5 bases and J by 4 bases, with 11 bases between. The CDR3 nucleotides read TGTGCCAGCAGCCGGACAGATTCCACCGGGGAGCTGTTTTTT. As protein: CASSRTDSTGELFF.

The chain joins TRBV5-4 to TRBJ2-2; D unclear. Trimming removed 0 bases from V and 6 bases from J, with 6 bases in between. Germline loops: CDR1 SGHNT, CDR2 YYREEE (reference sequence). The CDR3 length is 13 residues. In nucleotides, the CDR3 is TGTGCCAGCAGCTTGGGGGTAGCCGGGGAGCTGTTTTTT. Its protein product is CASSLGVAGELFF.

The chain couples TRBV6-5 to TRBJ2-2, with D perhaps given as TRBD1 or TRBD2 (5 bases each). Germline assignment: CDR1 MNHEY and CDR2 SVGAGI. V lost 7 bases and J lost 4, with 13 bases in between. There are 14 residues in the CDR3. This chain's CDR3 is CASTGTGITGELFF. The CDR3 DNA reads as TGTGCCAGCACCGGGACGGGAATCACCGGGGAGCTGTTTTTT.

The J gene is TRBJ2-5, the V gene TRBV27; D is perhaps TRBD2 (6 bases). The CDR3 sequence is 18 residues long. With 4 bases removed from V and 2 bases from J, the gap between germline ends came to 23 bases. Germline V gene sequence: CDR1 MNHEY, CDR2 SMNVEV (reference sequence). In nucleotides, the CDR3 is TGTGCCAGCAGTTCTTCCGGGACTTTTCCCGGACCTCAAGAGACCCAGTACTTC. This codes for CASSSSGTFPGPQETQYF.

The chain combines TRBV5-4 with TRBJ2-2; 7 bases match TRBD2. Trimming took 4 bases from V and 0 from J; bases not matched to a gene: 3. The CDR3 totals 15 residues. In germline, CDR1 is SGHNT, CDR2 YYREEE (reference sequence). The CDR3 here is CASSPGLANTGELFF. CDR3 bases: TGTGCCAGCAGCCCCGGACTAGCGAACACCGGGGAGCTGTTTTTT.

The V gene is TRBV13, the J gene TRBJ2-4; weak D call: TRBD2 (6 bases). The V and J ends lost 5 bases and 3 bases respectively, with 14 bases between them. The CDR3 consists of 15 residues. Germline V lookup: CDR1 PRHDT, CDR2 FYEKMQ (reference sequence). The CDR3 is CASSPPGGSKNIQYF. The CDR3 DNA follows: TGTGCCAGCAGCCCCCCCGGGGGAAGCAAAAACATTCAGTACTTC.

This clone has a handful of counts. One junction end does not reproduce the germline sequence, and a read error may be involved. CDR3 in DNA: TGCGCCCGCAGCGGGGATCAGCCCCAGCATTTT. Protein sequence: CARSGDQPQHF. This chain uses TRBV4-1 with TRBJ1-5; D is unresolved. Germline CDR1 is MGHRA and CDR2 is YSYEKL. The CDR3 contains 11 residues.

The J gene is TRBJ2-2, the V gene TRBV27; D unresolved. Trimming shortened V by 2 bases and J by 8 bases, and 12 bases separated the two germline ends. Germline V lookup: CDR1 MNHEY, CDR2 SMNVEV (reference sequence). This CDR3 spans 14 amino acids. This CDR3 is CASSLKTLRGELFF. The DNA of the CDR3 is TGTGCCAGCAGTTTAAAAACTTTAAGGGGGGAGCTGTTTTTT.

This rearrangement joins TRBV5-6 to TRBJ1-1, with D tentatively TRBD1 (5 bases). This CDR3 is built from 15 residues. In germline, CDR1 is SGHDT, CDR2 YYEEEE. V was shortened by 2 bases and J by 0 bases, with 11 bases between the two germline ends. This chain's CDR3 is CASSLLQVMNTEAFF. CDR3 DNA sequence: TGTGCCAGCAGCTTACTACAGGTGATGAACACTGAAGCTTTCTTT.